Presented here are 25 T cell receptor beta chains from one specimen sequenced in a study of T cell responses to AZD1222 COVID-19 vaccine. Profiled with immunoSEQ multiplex PCR; TCRdb holds only in-frame clones, not every one. The sample lists under 200,000 clones, approximately 95% occurring once. Sequenced here: peripheral blood, sampled on day 0 of AZD1222 vaccination. These receptors were collected from an adult in good health.

The J gene is TRBJ1-1, the V gene TRBV27; the D gene is possibly TRBD1 (5 bases). Trimming cost V 8 bases and J 1 base, with 14 bases left between them. This CDR3 is built from 14 residues. In germline, CDR1 is MNHEY, CDR2 SMNVEV (reference sequence). CDR3: CASGRGARNTEAFF. The CDR3 DNA follows: TGTGCCAGCGGCAGAGGGGCCCGGAACACTGAAGCTTTCTTT.

V and J are TRBV15 and TRBJ1-4, with D uncertain. The CDR3 extends over 15 amino acids. Germline CDR1 is LNHNV and CDR2 is YYDKDF (reference sequence). V was shortened by 0 bases and J by 4 bases, with 9 bases between the two germline ends. The chain's CDR3 is CATSREADNNEKLFF. The CDR3 DNA sequence: TGTGCCACCAGCAGAGAGGCAGATAATAATGAAAAACTGTTTTTT.

In this sample, this clone turned up a few times. This chain links TRBV4-2 with TRBJ2-1; D remains ambiguous. Germline CDR1 and CDR2: LGHNA and YNFKEQ. V lost 1 base to trimming and J lost 5 bases, with 6 bases between them. The CDR3 runs 13 residues. The CDR3 region is CASSQGTNNEQFF. The CDR3 region has the DNA TGTGCCAGCAGCCAAGGGACGAACAATGAGCAGTTCTTC.

The chain links TRBV30 to TRBJ2-2, with no clear D. CDR3 length equals 12 residues. Trimming removed 1 base from V and 5 bases from J, with 5 bases in between. The V gene's germline CDR1 is GTSNPN and CDR2 SVGIG (reference sequence). CDR3 sequence reads: CAWSENTGELFF. CDR3 DNA sequence: TGTGCCTGGAGTGAAAATACCGGGGAGCTGTTTTTT. Combining the CDR3 with reference TRBV30 and TRBJ2-2 gives the whole variable domain SQTIHQWPATLVQPVGSPLSLECTVEGTSNPNLYWYRQAAGRGLQLLFYSVGIGQISSEVPQNLSASRPQDRQFILSSKKLLLSDSGFYLCAWSENTGELFFGEGSRLTVL.

The chain recombines TRBV10-1 with TRBJ2-3; D not resolved. The CDR3 is 13 amino acids. Trimming took off 5 bases at V and 6 bases at J, with 12 bases between the two ends. CDR1 is WNHNN and CDR2 is SYGVQD in the germline V gene (reference sequence). CDR3 loop: CASSSTETDTQYF. In DNA, the CDR3 is TGCGCCAGCAGTTCAACAGAGACGGATACGCAGTATTTT.

The CDR3 loop is CASSFNEVAGVVPYNEQFF. The DNA for the CDR3 is TGTGCCAGCAGCTTTAATGAGGTAGCGGGGGTCGTGCCCTACAATGAGCAGTTCTTC. The genes are TRBV7-6 and TRBJ2-1; the match to TRBD2 covers 9 bases. V trimming: 3 bases; J trimming: 2 bases; junction bases outside the gene matches: 14. CDR1 and CDR2 from the germline V gene are SGHVS and FNYEAQ. CDR3 length equals 19 residues.

A single count supports this clone. The V call is TRBV7-2, the J call TRBJ2-3; 15 bases fit TRBD2. The germline V gene encodes CDR1 SGHTA and CDR2 FQGNSA. With 7 bases clipped from V and 9 bases from J, the junction kept 8 bases outside the gene matches. This CDR3 is built from 15 residues. The CDR3 region has the DNA TGTGCCAGCACCCCAGGACTAGCGGGAGGGCACACGCAGTATTTT. Residues: CASTPGLAGGHTQYF.

The chain has TRBV10-1 and TRBJ1-5; D is uncertain. The germline V and J ends were trimmed by 2 bases and 3 bases, with 11 bases remaining between them. CDR1 and CDR2 from the germline V gene are WNHNN and SYGVQD (reference sequence). This CDR3 has 15 residues. CDR3 coding DNA: TGCGCCAGCAGTGAGGACGGCGGGCCCAATCAGCCCCAGCATTTT. It yields the protein CASSEDGGPNQPQHF.

The chain employs TRBV18 and TRBJ2-5; perhaps TRBD1 as D (6 bases). CDR3 size: 16 residues. Trimming took off 2 bases at V and 1 base at J, with 14 bases between the two ends. Germline V gives CDR1 KGHSH, CDR2 LQKENI. CDR3 residues: CASSPSRGQSQETQYF. CDR3 nucleotides: TGTGCCAGCTCACCATCCAGAGGACAGTCCCAAGAGACCCAGTACTTC.

The chain has TRBV12-2 and TRBJ1-5; no DNA check was done on the table's D call, TRBD1. TRBV12-2 is a pseudogene locus. The CDR3 runs 17 residues. The CDR3 is CASRLATDRNSNQPQHF. The DNA for the CDR3 is TGTGCAAGTCGACTGGCAACGGACAGAAATAGCAATCAGCCCCAGCATTTT.

The rearrangement uses TRBV11-2 and TRBJ2-1; TRBD1 agrees at 8 bases. The V segment lost 2 bases and the J segment 2 bases; nucleotides outside the gene matches: 2. This CDR3 has 15 amino acids. Germline V gives CDR1 SGHAT, CDR2 FQNNGV. The CDR3 protein is CASSLQGAAYNEQFF. For the CDR3, the DNA is TGTGCCAGCAGCTTACAGGGGGCTGCCTACAATGAGCAGTTCTTC. Together with reference TRBV11-2 and TRBJ2-1, the CDR3 gives the full variable domain: EAGVAQSPRYKIIEKRQSVAFWCNPISGHATLYWYQQILGQGPKLLIQFQNNGVVDDSQLPKDRFSAERLKGVDSTLKIQPAKLEDSAVYLCASSLQGAAYNEQFFGPGTRLTVL.

V gene TRBV7-9 combines with J gene TRBJ2-5; TRBD1 agrees at 7 bases. This CDR3 contains 13 residues. Germline CDR1 reads SEHNR; CDR2 reads FQNEAQ (reference sequence). J lost 1 base, V lost 6 bases, and 2 bases had no gene match. The CDR3 reads CASSRDSQETQYF. The CDR3 DNA reads TGTGCCAGCAGTCGGGACAGCCAAGAGACCCAGTACTTC. Complete variable domain (other parts from reference TRBV7-9 and TRBJ2-5): DTGVSQNPRHKITKRGQNVTFRCDPISEHNRLYWYRQTLGQGPEFLTYFQNEAQLEKSRLLSDRFSAERPKGSFSTLEIQRTEQGDSAMYLCASSRDSQETQYFGPGTRLLVL.

This sequence joins TRBV28 and TRBJ1-5; D possibly corresponds to TRBD1 (6 bases). The CDR3 contains 15 residues. Germline V gene sequence: CDR1 MDHEN, CDR2 SYDVKM. V was shortened by 5 bases and J by 2 bases, with 13 bases between the two germline ends. The CDR3 here is CASSITGSRNQPQHF. The CDR3, as DNA: TGTGCCAGCAGTATCACAGGGTCCCGCAATCAGCCCCAGCATTTT.

This chain joins TRBV20-1 and TRBJ2-1; 10 nucleotides agree with TRBD2. Unmatched junction bases numbered 9, after V lost 3 bases and J lost 7 bases. The CDR3 has 15 residues. Germline lookup yields CDR1 DFQATT and CDR2 SNEGSKA (reference sequence). The CDR3 reads CSASKASGRGNEQFF. The DNA of the CDR3 is TGCAGTGCTAGTAAGGCTAGCGGGAGAGGGAATGAGCAGTTCTTC.

The rearrangement joins TRBV27 to TRBJ1-1; D is unresolved. V was cut by 5 bases and J by 0 bases, with 10 bases left in between. The CDR3 consists of 14 residues. Germline-derived CDR1 and CDR2 are MNHEY and SMNVEV (reference sequence). The CDR3 DNA sequence: TGTGCCAGCAGTCTATGGGATATGAACACTGAAGCTTTCTTT. It codes for CASSLWDMNTEAFF.

J is TRBJ2-1 and V is TRBV7-9, with a weak D call TRBD2 (5 bases). V was pared by 2 bases and J by 7 bases, with 9 bases between. CDR3 length: 13 residues. The V gene's germline CDR1 is SEHNR and CDR2 FQNEAQ (reference sequence). This chain's CDR3 is CASSLLLGNEQFF. The DNA for the CDR3 is TGTGCCAGCAGCTTACTACTAGGAAATGAGCAGTTCTTC.

The chain recombines TRBV12-5 with TRBJ2-5, with D perhaps assigned TRBD1 or TRBD2 (5 bases each). CDR1 LGHNT and CDR2 FRNRAP come from the germline V gene. This CDR3 has 15 amino acids. V lost 1 base and J lost 2, with 11 bases in between. The CDR3 DNA is TGTGCTAGTGGTTTGGGCGGTGGGGGACAAGAGACCCAGTACTTC. It codes for CASGLGGGGQETQYF. The full variable domain, with the rest looked up from reference TRBV12-5 and TRBJ2-5, is DARVTQTPRHKVTEMGQEVTMRCQPILGHNTVFWYRQTMMQGLELLAYFRNRAPLDDSGMPKDRFSAEMPDATLATLKIQPSEPRDSAVYFCASGLGGGGQETQYFGPGTRLLVL.

The V call is TRBV15, the J call TRBJ1-4, with D possibly being TRBD1 (6 bases). Germline CDR1 LNHNV, CDR2 YYDKDF (reference sequence). Deletions cut 9 bases from V and 7 bases from J, with 18 bases between. The CDR3 covers 14 residues. DNA of the CDR3: TGTGCCACAAAAACAGGGCGTTGGTCTGAAAAACTGTTTTTT. It yields the protein CATKTGRWSEKLFF.

This CDR3 reads CASGEYQPQHF. CDR3 nucleotide sequence: TGTGCCAGCGGGGAATATCAGCCCCAGCATTTT. The V gene is TRBV6-5, the J gene TRBJ1-5; D remains ambiguous. Trimming pared 8 bases from V and 5 bases from J, leaving 7 bases between. The CDR3 length is 11 residues. The germline V gene encodes CDR1 MNHEY and CDR2 SVGAGI.

CDR3 in DNA: TGTGCCAGCAGCAGGGGTAGCACAGATACGCAGTATTTT. Residues: CASSRGSTDTQYF. The chain joins TRBV2 to TRBJ2-3; a weak D match, TRBD1 (6 bases). With 6 bases removed from V and 0 bases from J, the gap between germline ends came to 7 bases. This CDR3 comprises 13 residues. Germline V gene data show CDR1 as SNHLY and CDR2 as FYNNEI.

This clone was observed once. The J gene is TRBJ1-1, the V gene TRBV6-5; D remains ambiguous. The V and J ends lost 9 bases and 13 bases respectively, with 15 bases between them. The CDR3 totals 10 residues. The germline V gene has CDR1 MNHEY and CDR2 SVGAGI. Here the CDR3 reads CASRRGRDFF. CDR3 in DNA: TGTGCCAGTAGGAGAGGACGTGATTTCTTT.

The rearrangement joins TRBV7-6 to TRBJ2-1; the D gene is possibly TRBD2 (6 bases). The CDR3 spans 15 residues. CDR1 and CDR2 (germline): SGHVS, FNYEAQ. V was shortened by 1 base and J by 7 bases, with 14 bases between the two germline ends. The CDR3, as DNA: TGTGCCAGCAGCTTAGGCGCGGGAAACGAGAATGAGCAGTTCTTC. It translates to CASSLGAGNENEQFF.

The V and J genes are TRBV3-1 (or the pseudogene TRBV3-2) and TRBJ1-5; tentatively, D is TRBD1 (5 bases). The germline V gene has CDR1 LGHDT and CDR2 YNNKEL (reference sequence). This CDR3 comprises 15 residues. Trimming removed 0 bases from V and 6 bases from J, with 12 bases in between. The CDR3 DNA reads as TGTGCCAGCAGCCAAGAACACGGGGGATCTCAGCCCCAGCATTTT. Protein sequence: CASSQEHGGSQPQHF.

The chain joins TRBV5-1 to TRBJ1-4; the D gene is possibly TRBD1 (5 bases). The V gene lost 3 bases and the J gene lost 8 bases, with 20 bases spanning the gap. Per the germline V gene, CDR1 is SGHRS and CDR2 is YFSETQ. The CDR3 length is 16 residues. The CDR3 DNA sequence: TGCGCCAGCAGCTCCCCAGGGCGGTCCCGCGCGGAAAAACTGTTTTTT. It translates to CASSSPGRSRAEKLFF.

The chain joins TRBV7-2 to TRBJ1-4; D might be TRBD1 (6 bases). The V gene lost 2 bases and the J gene lost 8 bases, with 15 bases spanning the gap. CDR3 size: 15 residues. The germline gives CDR1 SGHTA, CDR2 FQGNSA. This chain's CDR3 is CASSLLGGAGEKLFF. CDR3 bases: TGTGCCAGCAGCTTATTAGGGGGGGCAGGCGAAAAACTGTTTTTT.